Listed below are T cell receptor beta chains from one sample, sequenced in a study of T cell repertoires in cytomegalovirus infection. One entry per CDR3 protein, called by TCRdb with MiXCR from the reads. Of around 900,000 distinct CDR3 sequences listed, less than 35% are singletons. No antigen has been assigned to these receptors. The sequences come from cultured CD8+ T cells from PBMCs, collected from culture after CMV antigen stimulation. The receptors derive from a human donor in good health (CMV status not recorded). Some clones in this sample may be carry-over from other donors' samples. Each CDR3 is given with its conserved first and last residue. D genes are given only for firm matches. Clone size appears in some rows only: once, few, many, or a class for an expanded clone.

j_call v_call clone_size d_call cdr3_aa cdr3_nt
TRBJ1-1 TRBV19 few . CASSIGVRSLNTEAFF TGTGCCAGTAGTATAGGTGTCAGGTCTTTGAACACTGAAGCTTTCTTT
TRBJ1-4 TRBV6-5 . . CASSYPGAEKLFF TGTGCCAGCAGTTACCCGGGAGCAGAAAAACTGTTTTTT
TRBJ1-2 TRBV6-1 many . CASSEWVLTSNYGYTF TGTGCCAGCAGTGAATGGGTCCTAACCTCTAACTATGGCTACACCTTC
TRBJ2-2 TRBV20-1 few TRBD1 CSAGPGQGFRAGELFF TGCAGTGCGGGTCCGGGACAGGGGTTTCGGGCCGGGGAGCTGTTTTTT
TRBJ2-2 TRBV15 . . CATSSGWTGRANTGELFF TGTGCCACCAGCAGCGGCTGGACAGGGAGGGCGAACACCGGGGAGCTGTTTTTT
TRBJ2-3 TRBV5-6 few . CASSLDRTDTQYF TGTGCCAGCAGCTTGGACCGCACAGATACGCAGTATTTT
TRBJ1-2 TRBV28 . . CASTREKLGYTF TGTGCCAGCACAAGAGAGAAATTGGGCTACACCTTC
TRBJ2-1 TRBV7-2 few . CASSLSGFNEQFF TGTGCCAGCAGCTTATCAGGGTTCAATGAGCAGTTCTTC
TRBJ1-1 TRBV7-2 . TRBD1 CAGSGRQGVTWYTEAFF TGTGCCGGCAGCGGCCGACAGGGCGTGACCTGGTACACTGAAGCTTTCTTT
TRBJ1-2 TRBV7-9 many TRBD1 CASSQRTGGGYGYTF TGTGCCAGCAGCCAACGGACAGGGGGAGGCTATGGCTACACCTTC
TRBJ2-7 TRBV27 many . CASSFLGSSYEQYF TGTGCCAGCAGCTTCTTGGGGAGCTCCTACGAGCAGTACTTC
TRBJ1-2 TRBV7-9 few . CASSTSGAEGYTF TGTGCCAGCAGCACGTCCGGGGCCGAGGGCTACACCTTC
TRBJ2-3 TRBV7-6 many TRBD2 CASSSSLTSGGEEDTQYF TGTGCCAGCAGCTCCTCCCTTACTAGCGGGGGGGAGGAAGATACGCAGTATTTT
TRBJ2-5 TRBV6-5 few . CASSPRPYRETQYF TGTGCCAGCAGTCCGCGACCGTACCGAGAGACCCAGTACTTC
TRBJ1-5 TRBV9 . . CASSAGIGQPQHF TGTGCCAGCTCTGCGGGGATCGGTCAGCCCCAGCATTTT
TRBJ1-5 TRBV15 few . CATRIFGSNQPQHF TGTGCCACCAGGATTTTCGGGAGCAATCAGCCCCAGCATTTT
TRBJ2-1 TRBV19 few TRBD1 CASSISIRDRGRNEQFF TGTGCCAGTAGTATAAGTATCCGGGACAGGGGGCGGAATGAGCAGTTCTTC
TRBJ2-7 TRBV20-1 few TRBD1 CSAQDRGRYEQYF TGCAGTGCTCAGGACAGGGGGAGGTACGAGCAGTACTTC
TRBJ1-1 TRBV7-2 many TRBD1 CASSSRPGQQMNTEAFF TGTGCCAGCAGCTCAAGGCCGGGACAGCAAATGAACACTGAAGCTTTCTTT
TRBJ2-1 TRBV12-5 few TRBD1 CASGPGTGLLNEQFF TGTGCTAGTGGTCCCGGGACAGGGTTACTAAATGAGCAGTTCTTC
TRBJ2-1 TRBV7-6 many TRBD2 CASSSSGGAGEQFF TGTGCCAGCAGCAGTAGCGGGGGGGCTGGTGAGCAGTTCTTC
TRBJ1-6 TRBV28 . TRBD1 CASSTDRGYNSPLHF TGTGCCAGCAGTACCGACAGGGGATATAATTCACCCCTCCACTTT
TRBJ1-2 TRBV7-6 . . CASSSGRVSKGYTF TGTGCCAGCAGCTCTGGCAGGGTTTCGAAGGGCTACACCTTC
TRBJ2-1 TRBV7-2 few . CASSWGDVNNEQFF TGTGCCAGCAGCTGGGGGGACGTCAACAATGAGCAGTTCTTC
TRBJ1-6 TRBV30 . . CASPLGSSYNSPLHF TGTGCCTCCCCCTTAGGGAGCTCCTATAATTCACCCCTCCACTTT
TRBJ2-5 TRBV2 . . CASFSGETQQETQYF TGTGCCAGCTTTTCCGGTGAAACGCAGCAAGAGACCCAGTACTTC
TRBJ1-1 TRBV4-1 few . CASSHMGNTEAFF TGCGCCAGCAGCCATATGGGGAACACTGAAGCTTTCTTT
TRBJ2-5 TRBV7-9 few TRBD1 CASSPSSWTGRLGARGTQYF TGTGCCAGCAGCCCCTCGTCGTGGACAGGGCGTTTGGGAGCAAGGGGGACCCAGTACTTC
TRBJ2-7 TRBV7-6 . . CASRTGTQGFEQYF TGTGCCAGCAGGACCGGGACCCAAGGGTTCGAGCAGTACTTC
TRBJ2-3 TRBV15 . . CATSRDLGSDTQYF TGTGCCACCAGCAGAGATCTTGGTTCAGATACGCAGTATTTT
TRBJ2-1 TRBV9 . TRBD2 CASSPAGTSGAEQFF TGTGCCAGCAGCCCCGCGGGGACTAGTGGGGCTGAGCAGTTCTTC
TRBJ1-2 TRBV12-3/TRBV12-4 . . CASRRGARDTF TGTGCCAGCAGGCGGGGAGCCAGAGACACCTTC
TRBJ1-5 TRBV19 . TRBD1 CASSISDRALGNQPQHF TGTGCCAGTAGTATCTCGGACAGGGCGTTAGGCAATCAGCCCCAGCATTTT
TRBJ2-5 TRBV4-2 few . CASSQDTRAETQYF TGTGCCAGCAGCCAAGACACCAGGGCAGAGACCCAGTACTTC
TRBJ1-1 TRBV7-6 once TRBD1 CASSSPQGVNTEAFF TGTGCCAGCAGCTCTCCACAGGGGGTGAACACTGAAGCTTTCTTT
TRBJ1-1 TRBV4-1 few . CASSQNREGNTEAFF TGCGCCAGCAGCCAGAACAGGGAGGGGAACACTGAAGCTTTCTTT
TRBJ2-1 TRBV6-6 . . CASSSLGVYNEQFF TGTGCCAGCAGTTCCCTGGGCGTCTACAATGAGCAGTTCTTC
TRBJ1-2 TRBV20-1 . . CSVPDSPYGYTF TGCAGTGTTCCGGACAGTCCCTATGGCTACACCTTC
TRBJ2-5 TRBV4-2 few . CASSQGGIAHQETQYF TGTGCCAGCAGCCAAGGGGGAATAGCGCACCAAGAGACCCAGTACTTC
TRBJ2-1 TRBV11-1 many . CASSDVSYNEQFF TGTGCCAGCAGCGACGTCTCCTACAATGAGCAGTTCTTC
TRBJ1-1 TRBV7-6 . . CASSLVLGQNTEAFF TGTGCCAGCAGCTTAGTTTTGGGGCAGAACACTGAAGCTTTCTTT
TRBJ2-3 TRBV6-6 few TRBD1 CASSRGRLGDTQYF TGTGCCAGCAGTAGGGGGCGACTTGGGGATACGCAGTATTTT
TRBJ2-1 TRBV6-6 . TRBD2 CASRLLLAGTHNEQFF TGTGCCAGCAGGCTCCTCCTAGCGGGGACTCACAATGAGCAGTTCTTC
TRBJ2-1 TRBV7-6 . . CASSPSGGGEFF TGTGCCAGCAGCCCCTCGGGGGGCGGGGAGTTCTTC
TRBJ2-2 TRBV6-6 . TRBD2 CASSSGTSSRELFF TGTGCCAGCAGTTCCGGGACTAGCTCCAGGGAGCTGTTTTTT
TRBJ1-1 TRBV27 many TRBD1 CASSPGTAPNTEAFF TGTGCCAGCAGTCCCGGGACAGCGCCGAACACTGAAGCTTTCTTT
TRBJ2-5 TRBV28 once . CASSPGQLLQETQYF TGTGCCAGCAGTCCCGGACAGCTCCTTCAAGAGACCCAGTACTTC
TRBJ2-1 TRBV12-3/TRBV12-4 many TRBD2 CASSLERGSSYNEQFF TGTGCCAGCAGTTTGGAGCGGGGTTCGTCCTACAATGAGCAGTTCTTC
TRBJ1-6 TRBV5-6 . TRBD1 CASSIGTGAYSPLHF TGTGCCAGCAGCATCGGGACAGGGGCTTATTCACCCCTCCACTTT
TRBJ1-4 TRBV27 few TRBD1 CASSTDRGTAKLFF TGTGCCAGCAGTACCGACAGGGGAACAGCAAAACTGTTTTTT